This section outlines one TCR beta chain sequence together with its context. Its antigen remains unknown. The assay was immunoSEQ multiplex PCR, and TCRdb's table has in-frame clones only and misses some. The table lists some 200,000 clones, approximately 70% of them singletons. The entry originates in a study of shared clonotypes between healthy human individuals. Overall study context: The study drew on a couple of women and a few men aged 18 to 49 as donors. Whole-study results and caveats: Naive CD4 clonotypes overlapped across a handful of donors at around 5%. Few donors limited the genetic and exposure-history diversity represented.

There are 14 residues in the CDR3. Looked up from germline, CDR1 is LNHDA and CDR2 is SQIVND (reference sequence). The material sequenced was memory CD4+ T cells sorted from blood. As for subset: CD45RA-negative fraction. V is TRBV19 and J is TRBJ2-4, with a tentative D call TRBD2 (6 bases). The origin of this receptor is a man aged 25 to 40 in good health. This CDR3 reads CPRGRTLAKNIQYF. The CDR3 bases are TGTCCCCGGGGGAGAACCCTAGCCAAAAACATTCAGTACTTC.